A selection of T cell receptor beta chains follows, all from one sample in a study of metastatic and nonmetastatic thyroid tumors. TCRdb called clones again from the PCR reads with MiXCR. The sample consists of roughly 30,000 clones, roughly 30% of them appearing once. Specimen: blood. The origin of the receptors is a female donor with papillary thyroid cancer or a benign thyroid nodule (not recorded which). Some clones in this sample may be carry-over from other donors' samples. Each CDR3 is given without its conserved first and last residue.

TRBJ2-5	TRBV20-1	SATSGGMETQY
TRBJ2-3	TRBV12-3/TRBV12-4	ASISGSSDTQY
TRBJ2-7	TRBV19	ASSISQTSYEQY
TRBJ2-1	TRBV5-4	ASSSPGLAGDEQF
TRBJ1-1	TRBV5-1	ASSELTANTEAF
TRBJ1-6	TRBV5-8	ASSLVGIGRNSPLH
TRBJ1-2	TRBV19	ASSRGILSYT
TRBJ1-5	TRBV28	ASSGQGRPQH
TRBJ2-1	TRBV7-2	ASSLDRGGDEQF
TRBJ1-4	TRBV27	ASSPRLGPYEKLF
TRBJ2-1	TRBV15	ATSRGAITTYNEQF
TRBJ2-3	TRBV5-1	ASSPRYRGTDTQY
TRBJ2-7	TRBV12-3/TRBV12-4	ASCTWAGGSAEQY
TRBJ1-1	TRBV6-4	ASSYSGGNTEAF
TRBJ2-1	TRBV4-3	ASSQARAGGLYNEQF
TRBJ2-7	TRBV10-3	AASEGLAGGLSYEQY
TRBJ2-7	TRBV5-1	ASSSGTGEQY
TRBJ1-5	TRBV2	ASSERDRVYQPQH
TRBJ1-2	TRBV29-1	SDRGQGGYT
TRBJ2-1	TRBV6-4	ASSDTGTSASNEQF
TRBJ1-5	TRBV6-1	ASSRQGNQPQH
TRBJ1-4	TRBV5-1	ASSLWGPGQGTTAGEKLF
TRBJ2-7	TRBV6-2/TRBV6-3	ASSYSETGTYEQY
TRBJ2-5	TRBV7-7	ASSFEAGQNQETQY
TRBJ2-1	TRBV20-1	SAKELSRSYNEQF
TRBJ1-2	TRBV5-1	ASSFGQNQGYT
TRBJ2-3	TRBV19	ASSRTGTVTDTQY